Sequencing of this T cell receptor beta chain was carried out in a study of T cell responses to AZD1222 COVID-19 vaccine. Study outcomes and limitations: Baseline testing showed seropositivity in only six or seven AZD1222 recipients. Spike-specific TCR breadth and depth grew following two AZD1222 doses.

Using immunoSEQ multiplex PCR, the repertoire was profiled, and TCRdb retains in-frame clones only, with some absent. Of under 140,000 clones in the sample, approximately 90% are singletons; the top ten hold over 12%. With 6 bases removed from V and 2 bases from J, the gap between germline ends came to 7 bases. The CDR3 runs to 13 residues. CDR1 MNHEY and CDR2 SVGAGI come from the germline V gene. Concerning this clone: Its antigen is unidentified.

The clonotype comes from an adult who received the AZD1222 COVID-19 vaccine. The V gene is TRBV6-5, the J gene TRBJ2-2; no definite D call. The material was peripheral blood, obtained 28 days after the second AZD1222 dose. CDR3 loop: CASRGINTGELFF. The CDR3 DNA reads TGTGCCAGCAGGGGAATCAACACCGGGGAGCTGTTTTTT.